This T cell receptor beta chain was observed in a study of shared clonotypes between healthy human individuals. It was CD45RO-negative cells, positively selected for CCR7, that made up naive CD8 cells, with terminally differentiated effector memory CD45RA+ cells excluded. Sequenced by immunoSEQ multiplex PCR; TCRdb stores in-frame clones only, minus some. The sample lists 560,000 or so clones; roughly 95% were seen once. The sample comprised naive CD8+ T cells sorted from blood. The clonotype comes from a young woman in good health.

CDR3 sequence (DNA): TGTGCCAGTAAAACAGGGATGGCTGAAGCTTTCTTT. Amino acids: CASKTGMAEAFF. This chain connects TRBV19 to TRBJ1-1; tentative D call: TRBD1 (6 bases). The CDR3 sequence is 12 residues long. The V end was cut by 7 bases, the J end by 6 bases, with 12 bases between. Germline CDR1 reads LNHDA; CDR2 reads SQIVND (reference sequence).